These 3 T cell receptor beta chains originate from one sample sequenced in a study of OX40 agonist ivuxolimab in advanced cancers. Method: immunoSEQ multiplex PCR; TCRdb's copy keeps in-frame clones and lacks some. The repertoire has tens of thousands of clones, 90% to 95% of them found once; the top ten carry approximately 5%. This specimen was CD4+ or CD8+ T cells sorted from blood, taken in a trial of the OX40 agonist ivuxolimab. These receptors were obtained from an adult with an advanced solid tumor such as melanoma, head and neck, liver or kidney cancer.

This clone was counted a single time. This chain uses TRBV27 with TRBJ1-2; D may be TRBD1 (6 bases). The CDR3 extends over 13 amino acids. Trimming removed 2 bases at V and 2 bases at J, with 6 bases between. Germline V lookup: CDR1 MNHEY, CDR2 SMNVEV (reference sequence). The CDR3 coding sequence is TGTGCCAGCAGTTTACAGGGGAACTATGGCTACACCTTC. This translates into CASSLQGNYGYTF.

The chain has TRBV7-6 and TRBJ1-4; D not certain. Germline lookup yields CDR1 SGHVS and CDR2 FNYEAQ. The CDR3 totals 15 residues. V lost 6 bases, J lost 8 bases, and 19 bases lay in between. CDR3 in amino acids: CASSPSLEGDEKLFF. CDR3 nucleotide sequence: TGTGCCAGCAGTCCTAGCCTCGAGGGCGACGAAAAACTGTTTTTT.

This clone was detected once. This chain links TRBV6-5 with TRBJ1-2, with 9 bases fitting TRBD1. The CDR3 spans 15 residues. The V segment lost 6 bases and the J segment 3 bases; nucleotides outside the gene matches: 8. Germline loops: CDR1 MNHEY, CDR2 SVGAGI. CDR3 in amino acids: CASRGDREKDYGYTF. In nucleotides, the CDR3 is TGTGCCAGCAGAGGGGACAGGGAAAAAGACTATGGCTACACCTTC.